This T cell receptor beta chain was sequenced in a study of blood T cell repertoires in COVID-19 (dated by TCRdb to 2018 to 2020). The study in broad terms: Collaborator samples came from the United States, Italy and Spain and covered acute and convalescent phases of COVID-19. The prospective study material was composed of cDNA or gDNA derived from T cells, B-cell-depleted T cells, or PBMCs. The dataset comprised deeply sampled blood TCRbeta repertoires from subjects exposed to, actively infected with, or recovered from COVID-19. The repertoires were released in a freely available public database intended as a resource for research on the immune response to SARS-CoV-2. Samples were obtained from the ongoing ImmuneRACE study (first 160 participants) and from roughly 1,300 subjects provided by 6 global collaborators. Sample metadata almost always included a de-identified subject ID, COVID-19 status, age in years and sex. Where available, HLA class I and class II types were obtained from metadata supplied by the sample provider rather than from assay-based typing. The paper as a whole reports these results and caveats: The quantity of clinical and demographic metadata differed by source and by participant and was supplied without curation.

The CDR3 goes from the cysteine to the phenylalanine over 15 residues. The kept DNA is CDR3 alone, 45 bases in frame from the first base. The germline V gene encodes CDR1 LNHNV and CDR2 YYDKDF (reference sequence). Trimming leaves V shorter by 1 base and J shorter by 10 bases, with the junction holding 6 bases beyond the gene matches. TCRbeta CDR3 regions were amplified from genomic DNA using the immunoSEQ Assay, a bias-controlled multiplex PCR. Per the original workflow: The number of nucleated cells in each sample was estimated from the amplification of reference gene primers within the assay. To quantify the absolute abundance of each unique TCRbeta CDR3 rearrangement, sequence reads were collapsed and filtered. For each sample, productive Simpson clonality was calculated by taking the square root of Simpson's diversity index across productive rearrangements. TCRdb carries this immuneACCESS record with in-frame sequences only. Its versions omit some clonotypes, under half of them owing to an unresolved V gene in the studies checked, with the rest unexplained. The DNA gave D and trimming, while V, J and clone size come from that table. The sample table records about 69,000 clones; 60% to 85% of these occur just once. The ten largest account for 16% of the sample.

Collaborating institutions collected whole blood in K2EDTA tubes following their own protocols. For TCRbeta analysis, collaborators shipped samples in one of three forms: frozen whole blood, isolated PBMCs, or DNA extracted from either of those sample types. With respect to this clone: Its antigen is still unknown. The input lacks base qualities; no much larger clone sits a single base away.

The sequence was obtained from a man in his sixties with acute or convalescent COVID-19. The V and J genes are TRBV15 and TRBJ1-6, with 8 bases in between that match TRBD1. Sequencing input: peripheral blood. The encoded CDR3 is CATSRVTGADSPLHF. The DNA is as follows: TGTGCCACCAGCAGAGTGACAGGGGCCGACTCACCCCTCCACTTT.